This passage covers 28 T cell receptor beta chains from one sample sequenced in a study of T cell responses to AZD1222 COVID-19 vaccine. The repertoire was sequenced with immunoSEQ multiplex PCR; TCRdb's copy has only in-frame clones and lacks some. The sample shows roughly 85,000 clones, around 85% of them seen only once. Specimen: peripheral blood, collected on day 0 of AZD1222 vaccination. The origin of the receptors is an adult in good health.

The rearrangement joins TRBV5-3 to TRBJ1-1; D unresolved. TRBV5-3 counts as an open reading frame of uncertain function. This CDR3 comprises 14 residues. Trimming took off 0 bases at V and 2 bases at J, with 8 bases between the two ends. The CDR3 sequence: CARSLGTDNTEAFF. Written as DNA, the CDR3 is TGTGCCAGAAGCTTGGGTACAGACAACACTGAAGCTTTCTTT.

This chain uses TRBV19 with TRBJ1-5, with a tentative D call TRBD1 (6 bases). Looked up from germline, CDR1 is LNHDA and CDR2 is SQIVND (reference sequence). This CDR3 comprises 18 residues. V shed 6 bases and J shed 0 bases, with 21 bases lying between them. The CDR3 nucleotides read TGTGCCAGTAGCACCACCGTTCAGGGGAAAATTAGCAATCAGCCCCAGCATTTT. It is translated as CASSTTVQGKISNQPQHF.

The chain has TRBV7-2 and TRBJ1-4; D may be TRBD1 (5 bases). V lost 6 bases, J lost 5 bases, and 16 bases lay in between. The CDR3 is 15 amino acids. Germline V CDR1 and CDR2: SGHTA, FQGNSA. CDR3 nucleotides: TGTGCCAGCAGTTTACAGGAGGCGGGGAATGAAAAACTGTTTTTT. Its protein product is CASSLQEAGNEKLFF.

This chain connects TRBV6-2 or TRBV6-3 to TRBJ2-5; 7 bases are a match to TRBD1. Per germline, CDR1 MNHEY and CDR2 SVGEGT. Trimming at V came to 0 bases and at J to 2 bases, leaving 6 bases not matched to a gene. The CDR3 totals 16 residues. In DNA, the CDR3 is TGTGCCAGCAGTTACTCGAGACAGGGCTATCAAGAGACCCAGTACTTC. Protein: CASSYSRQGYQETQYF.

This clone was counted a single time. V and J are TRBV5-1 and TRBJ2-5; 8 positions match TRBD1. The germline V gene has CDR1 SGHRS and CDR2 YFSETQ. This CDR3 spans 16 amino acids. The ends lost 2 bases at V and 10 bases at J; junction bases unmatched: 16. The CDR3 is CASSFGTGSSVGVQYF. The CDR3 DNA reads TGCGCCAGCAGCTTCGGGACAGGCTCTTCTGTTGGTGTCCAGTACTTC.

The chain recombines TRBV27 with TRBJ1-2; a possible D gene is TRBD1 (5 bases). Trimming stripped 5 bases from V and 8 bases from J, with 15 bases between. Germline CDR1 reads MNHEY; CDR2 reads SMNVEV (reference sequence). CDR3 length equals 13 residues. The CDR3 DNA sequence: TGTGCCAGCAGTCCCAGGGCATCGGGAGGCTACACCTTC. Its translation is CASSPRASGGYTF.

This clone has just one count. V and J are TRBV19 and TRBJ2-1; the match to TRBD2 covers 13 bases. Unmatched junction bases numbered 5, after V lost 5 bases and J lost 7 bases. Germline V lookup: CDR1 LNHDA, CDR2 SQIVND (reference sequence). The CDR3 extends over 15 amino acids. CDR3 protein: CASSVLAGGPNEQFF. The CDR3 nucleotides are TGTGCCAGTAGTGTACTAGCGGGAGGGCCAAATGAGCAGTTCTTC.

The rearrangement joins TRBV10-2 to TRBJ1-6; the match to TRBD1 covers 8 bases. The V gene end was trimmed by 3 bases and the J gene end by 5 bases; junction bases not matched to a gene: 6. Germline V lookup: CDR1 WSHSY, CDR2 SAAADI. The CDR3 consists of 16 residues. CDR3 residues: CASSDWAGGNNSPLHF. For the CDR3, the DNA is TGCGCCAGCAGTGACTGGGCAGGGGGCAATAATTCACCCCTCCACTTT.

This clone was seen a single time. This chain connects TRBV3-1 (or the pseudogene TRBV3-2) to TRBJ1-4; 7 nucleotides agree with TRBD1. Trimming at V came to 10 bases and at J to 7 bases, leaving 6 bases not matched to a gene. CDR1 LGHDT and CDR2 YNNKEL come from the germline V gene (reference sequence). The CDR3 loop spans 12 amino acids. The CDR3 bases are TGTGCCACCAGGAGGGGGCCTGAAAAACTGTTTTTT. It is translated as CATRRGPEKLFF.

This clone has more than one count but fewer than ten. The chain is built from TRBV21-1 and TRBJ1-5. TRBV21-1 is a pseudogene segment. CDR3 length: 15 amino acids. The CDR3 here is CASSKVEKGDQPQHF. The CDR3 bases are TGTGCCAGCAGCAAAGTTGAGAAAGGAGATCAGCCCCAGCATTTT.

V usage is TRBV4-1 and J usage is TRBJ2-7, with a tentative D call TRBD2 (6 bases). Trimming left V 0 bases short and J 0 bases short, with 18 bases between. CDR1 is MGHRA and CDR2 is YSYEKL in the germline V gene. The CDR3 has 18 amino acids. DNA of the CDR3: TGCGCCAGCAGCCAAGATAGGCCAGGGAGGCTCAGCTCCTACGAGCAGTACTTC. Translated, it gives CASSQDRPGRLSSYEQYF.

V gene TRBV28 combines with J gene TRBJ1-4; 10 bases are shared with TRBD1. This CDR3 is 15 amino acids long. From germline, CDR1 is MDHEN and CDR2 SYDVKM. V lost 4 bases and J lost 9; bases outside the gene matches: 8. The CDR3 DNA reads as TGTGCCAGCAGTTCCCCGACAGGGGGCGGGAAAAAACTGTTTTTT. Encoded protein: CASSSPTGGGKKLFF.

The chain employs TRBV3-1 (or the pseudogene TRBV3-2) and TRBJ1-3, with no clear D. With 0 bases removed from V and 4 bases from J, the gap between germline ends came to 10 bases. Germline lookup yields CDR1 LGHDT and CDR2 YNNKEL (reference sequence). The CDR3 loop spans 15 amino acids. CDR3 sequence reads: CASSQEFRPGNTIYF. DNA of the CDR3: TGTGCCAGCAGCCAAGAATTTCGGCCGGGAAACACCATATATTTT.

The gene calls are TRBV29-1 and TRBJ2-7, with D possibly matching TRBD1 (6 bases). V shed 0 bases and J shed 3 bases, with 15 bases lying between them. The CDR3 runs 15 residues. Germline V gives CDR1 SQVTM, CDR2 ANQGSEA. In nucleotides, the CDR3 is TGCAGCGTTGAAGAAACAGGACAGAACCGCTACGAGCAGTACTTC. This encodes CSVEETGQNRYEQYF.

V and J are TRBV25-1 and TRBJ1-6; 7 bases align to TRBD1. Germline V gives CDR1 MGHDK, CDR2 SYGVNS. The trim removed 5 bases at V and 6 bases at J, leaving 7 bases unmatched. CDR3 size: 15 residues. The CDR3 DNA sequence: TGTGCCAGCAGTCTCGGACAGGCCCGTAATTCACCCCTCCACTTT. Translating gives CASSLGQARNSPLHF.

The chain links TRBV19 to TRBJ2-7, with 9 bases lining up with TRBD1. CDR3 size: 14 residues. CDR1 is LNHDA and CDR2 is SQIVND in the germline V gene (reference sequence). J gave up 2 bases and V 4 bases, and 3 bases lay outside the gene matches. As DNA, the CDR3 is TGTGCCAGTAGTACGACAGGGGGACCCTACGAGCAGTACTTC. Translating gives CASSTTGGPYEQYF.

The genes are TRBV4-2 and TRBJ2-7; 7 positions agree with TRBD2. Germline V gives CDR1 LGHNA, CDR2 YNFKEQ. The CDR3 length is 14 residues. The V gene end was trimmed by 1 base and the J gene end by 3 bases; junction bases not matched to a gene: 3. The CDR3 region is CASSQAASGYEQYF. The CDR3 nucleotides read TGTGCCAGCAGCCAAGCCGCTAGCGGCTACGAGCAGTACTTC.

This chain uses TRBV19 with TRBJ1-1; 7 nucleotides line up with TRBD1. Germline CDR1 is LNHDA and CDR2 is SQIVND (reference sequence). The CDR3 runs to 16 residues. The V segment lost 7 bases and the J segment 1 base; nucleotides outside the gene matches: 12. DNA of the CDR3: TGTGCCAGTAAGGACAGGTCAACCGCCACGAACACTGAAGCTTTCTTT. Its translation is CASKDRSTATNTEAFF.

The chain recombines TRBV11-1 with TRBJ1-1; D uncertain. V shed 1 base and J shed 5 bases, with 11 bases lying between them. This CDR3 has 14 amino acids. The germline gives CDR1 SGHAT, CDR2 FQDESV (reference sequence). The CDR3 DNA follows: TGTGCCAGCAGCTTAGAGGCCCTGGGGACTGAAGCTTTCTTT. Its translation: CASSLEALGTEAFF.

The V and J genes are TRBV7-9 and TRBJ1-2; a weak D match, TRBD1 (5 bases). Trimming took off 5 bases at V and 5 bases at J, with 15 bases between the two ends. Germline V lookup: CDR1 SEHNR, CDR2 FQNEAQ (reference sequence). The CDR3 is made up of 14 amino acids. CDR3 coding DNA: TGTGCCAGCAGCCCCCGACAGAACCAGTATGGCTACACCTTC. Encoded protein: CASSPRQNQYGYTF.

This chain uses TRBV28 with TRBJ2-7; the D call may be TRBD1 or TRBD2 (6 bases each). V was pared by 2 bases and J by 3 bases, with 23 bases between. Germline-derived CDR1 and CDR2 are MDHEN and SYDVKM. The CDR3 sequence is 18 residues long. The chain's CDR3 is CASSLRLVGGPESYEQYF. In DNA, the CDR3 is TGTGCCAGCAGTTTACGATTAGTTGGGGGGCCAGAAAGCTACGAGCAGTACTTC.

The V call is TRBV19, the J call TRBJ1-3; possible D gene TRBD1, 6 bases. The CDR3 totals 14 residues. V gave up 9 bases and J gave up 4 bases, with 16 bases separating them. Germline CDR1 is LNHDA and CDR2 is SQIVND (reference sequence). The CDR3 protein is CASLRRGSGNTIYF. For the CDR3, the DNA is TGTGCCAGCCTAAGGAGGGGGTCAGGAAACACCATATATTTT. The whole variable domain, remainder taken from reference TRBV19 and TRBJ1-3, is DGGITQSPKYLFRKEGQNVTLSCEQNLNHDAMYWYRQDPGQGLRLIYYSQIVNDFQKGDIAEGYSVSREKKESFPLTVTSAQKNPTAFYLCASLRRGSGNTIYFGEGSWLTVV.

Here the CDR3 reads CASSIDGQGYQPQHF. DNA of the CDR3: TGTGCCAGTAGTATAGATGGACAGGGGTATCAGCCCCAGCATTTT. The rearrangement joins TRBV19 to TRBJ1-5, with 9 bases matching TRBD1. CDR1 and CDR2 (germline): LNHDA, SQIVND (reference sequence). J gave up 5 bases and V 0 bases, and 2 bases lay outside the gene matches. The CDR3 covers 15 residues.

The chain couples TRBV7-2 to TRBJ1-1; D is unresolved. The germline CDR1 and CDR2 sequences are SGHTA and FQGNSA. This CDR3 has 13 residues. V shed 5 bases and J shed 1 base, with 8 bases lying between them. The CDR3 DNA reads as TGTGCCAGCAGCAAAACCAGGAACACTGAAGCTTTCTTT. Protein: CASSKTRNTEAFF.

The chain employs TRBV19 and TRBJ1-5; a weak D match, TRBD1 (6 bases). V was clipped by 6 bases and J by 6 bases, with 9 bases between them. The CDR3 contains 12 residues. Germline values: CDR1 LNHDA, CDR2 SQIVND (reference sequence). CDR3 nucleotides: TGTGCCAGTAGACAGGGAGGTCAGCCCCAGCATTTT. Translation gives CASRQGGQPQHF.

The chain combines TRBV6-5 with TRBJ2-7; D is ambiguous. The length of the CDR3 is 13 residues. Germline V CDR1 and CDR2: MNHEY, SVGAGI. Trimming took off 2 bases at V and 1 base at J, with 6 bases between the two ends. The CDR3 is CASSYRGSYEQYF. In DNA form, the CDR3 reads TGTGCCAGCAGTTACCGAGGTTCCTACGAGCAGTACTTC.

This clone was seen once. This chain joins TRBV7-2 and TRBJ2-1; TRBD2 matches at 9 bases. The CDR3 consists of 16 residues. J was trimmed by 4 bases and V by 1 base; bases with no gene match: 5. Germline V lookup: CDR1 SGHTA, CDR2 FQGNSA. CDR3 nucleotide sequence: TGTGCCAGCAGCTTAGGACTAGCGGAGGCATACAATGAGCAGTTCTTC. The encoded protein is CASSLGLAEAYNEQFF.

The CDR3 is CSAMEAFF. In DNA, the CDR3 is TGCAGTGCCATGGAAGCTTTCTTT. This sequence joins TRBV20-1 and TRBJ1-1; D not resolved. Per the germline V gene, CDR1 is DFQATT and CDR2 is SNEGSKA (reference sequence). The CDR3 has 8 residues. The V end lost 6 bases, the J end lost 8 bases, and 4 bases lay between the germline ends.